This T cell receptor (beta chain) emerged from a study of vaccination effects on CD4 cells after COVID-19. At the level of the study: Post-vaccine sampling took place a median of 72 days after the second dose.

Per germline, CDR1 ENHRY and CDR2 SYGVKD. The ends lost 0 bases at V and 4 bases at J; junction bases unmatched: 8. This CDR3 is 17 amino acids long. CD4+ T cell isolation took place after 10 days of culture. Two doses of BNT162b2 or mRNA-1273 vaccine were administered to participants. IL-2 medium supplanted half the medium on days 3 and 7. This clone was seen only a few times. Its specificity is not known. Using immunoSEQ multiplex PCR, the repertoire was profiled, and TCRdb retains in-frame clones only, with some absent. The sample gives roughly 40,000 clones, more than 65% of which show up once; 7.7% is in the top ten.

The rearrangement joins TRBV10-3 to TRBJ2-2; 7 bases map to TRBD1. The source is a human donor who received a COVID-19 vaccine. The starting material was CD4+ T cells from PBMCs cultured without peptide, obtained after COVID-19 vaccination. The CDR3 nucleotides are TGTGCCATCAGTGAGTCGGGGACAGAATTATCCACCGGGGAGCTGTTTTTT. Translating it yields CAISESGTELSTGELFF.